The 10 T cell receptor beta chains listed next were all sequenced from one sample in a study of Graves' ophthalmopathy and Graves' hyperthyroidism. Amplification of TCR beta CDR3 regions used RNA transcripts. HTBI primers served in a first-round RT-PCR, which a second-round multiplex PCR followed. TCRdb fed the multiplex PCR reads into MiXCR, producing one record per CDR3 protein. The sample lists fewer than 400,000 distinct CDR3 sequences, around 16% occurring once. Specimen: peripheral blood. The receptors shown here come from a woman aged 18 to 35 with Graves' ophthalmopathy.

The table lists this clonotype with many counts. The CDR3 coding sequence is TGTGCCAGCTCACCTTCGACAGGGGAGAACACTGAAGCTTTCTTT. This translates into CASSPSTGENTEAFF. The J gene is TRBJ1-1, the V gene TRBV18, with TRBD1 identical over 8 bases. V dropped 3 bases and J dropped 1; count of bases not matched to a gene: 4. CDR3 length equals 15 residues. The germline gives CDR1 KGHSH, CDR2 LQKENI.

Written as DNA, the CDR3 is TGTGCCAGCAGTTTGAAAGGGTCCGGCTACACCTTC. Protein sequence: CASSLKGSGYTF. V usage is TRBV12-3 or TRBV12-4 and J usage is TRBJ1-2; D is ambiguous. Between the trimmed V and J ends, which lost 3 bases and 8 bases, there was a span of 10 bases. The CDR3 consists of 12 residues.

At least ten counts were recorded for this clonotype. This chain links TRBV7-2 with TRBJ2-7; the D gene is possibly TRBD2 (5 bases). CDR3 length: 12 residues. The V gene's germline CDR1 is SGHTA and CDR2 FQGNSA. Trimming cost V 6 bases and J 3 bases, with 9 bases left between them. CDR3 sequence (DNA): TGTGCCAGCAGGCAAGGAGGCTACGAGCAGTACTTC. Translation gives CASRQGGYEQYF.

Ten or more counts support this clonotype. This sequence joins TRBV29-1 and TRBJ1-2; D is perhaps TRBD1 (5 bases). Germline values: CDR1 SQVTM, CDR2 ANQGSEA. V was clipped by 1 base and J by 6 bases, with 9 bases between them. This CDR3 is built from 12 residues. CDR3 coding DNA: TGCAGCGTTGAAGGGGCAGGGCATGGCTACACCTTC. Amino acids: CSVEGAGHGYTF.

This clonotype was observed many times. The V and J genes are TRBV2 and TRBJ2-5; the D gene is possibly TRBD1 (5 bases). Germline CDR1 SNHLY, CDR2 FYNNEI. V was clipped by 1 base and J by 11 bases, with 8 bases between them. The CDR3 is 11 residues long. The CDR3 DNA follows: TGTGCCAGCAGTGAAGTAACAGGACAGTACTTC. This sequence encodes CASSEVTGQYF.

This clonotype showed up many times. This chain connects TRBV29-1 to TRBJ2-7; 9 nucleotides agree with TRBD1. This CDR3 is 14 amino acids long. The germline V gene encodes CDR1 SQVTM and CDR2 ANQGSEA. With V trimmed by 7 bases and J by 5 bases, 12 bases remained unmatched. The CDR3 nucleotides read TGCAGCGCCGGCCCCGGGACAGGGTTTAACGAGCAGTACTTC. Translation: CSAGPGTGFNEQYF.

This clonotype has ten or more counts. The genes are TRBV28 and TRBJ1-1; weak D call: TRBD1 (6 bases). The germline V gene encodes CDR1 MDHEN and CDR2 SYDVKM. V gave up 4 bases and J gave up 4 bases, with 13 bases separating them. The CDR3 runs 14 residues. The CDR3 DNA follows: TGTGCCAGCAGTTACGAGGGGGTTTTCACTGAAGCTTTCTTT. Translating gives CASSYEGVFTEAFF. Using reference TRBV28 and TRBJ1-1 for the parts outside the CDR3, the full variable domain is DVKVTQSSRYLVKRTGEKVFLECVQDMDHENMFWYRQDPGLGLRLIYFSYDVKMKEKGDIPEGYSVSREKKERFSLILESASTNQTSMYLCASSYEGVFTEAFFGQGTRLTVV.

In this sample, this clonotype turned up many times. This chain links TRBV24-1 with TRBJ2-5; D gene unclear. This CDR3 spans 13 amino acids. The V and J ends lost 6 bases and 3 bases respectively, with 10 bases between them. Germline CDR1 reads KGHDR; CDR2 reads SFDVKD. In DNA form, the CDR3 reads TGTGCCACCAGTTGGGGTCCTGAAGAGACCCAGTACTTC. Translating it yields CATSWGPEETQYF.

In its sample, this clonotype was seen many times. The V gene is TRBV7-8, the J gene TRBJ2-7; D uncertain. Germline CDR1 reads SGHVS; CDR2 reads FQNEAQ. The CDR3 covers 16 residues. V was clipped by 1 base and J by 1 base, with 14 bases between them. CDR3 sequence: CASSLGLFGRSYEQYF. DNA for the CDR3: TGTGCCAGCAGCTTAGGATTATTCGGGCGGTCCTACGAGCAGTACTTC.

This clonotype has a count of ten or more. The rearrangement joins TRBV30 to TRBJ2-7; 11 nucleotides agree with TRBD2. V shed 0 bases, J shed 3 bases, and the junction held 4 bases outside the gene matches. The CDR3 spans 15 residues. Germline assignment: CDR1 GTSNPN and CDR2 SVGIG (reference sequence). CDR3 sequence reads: CAWSVGGLAGYEQYF. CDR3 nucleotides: TGTGCCTGGAGTGTTGGCGGACTAGCGGGCTACGAGCAGTACTTC.